Here is one T cell receptor beta chain with its context. Antigen unknown. These data originate in a study of Ad26.COV2.S vaccination and SARS-CoV-2 variants. Turning to the study itself: Recipients of Ad26.COV2.S got it intramuscularly, once or twice 56 days apart.

Documented treatment: over 15 received Ad26.COV2.S at low or high dose, single or two shots; about five received placebo; per-sample allocation not given. Specimens were obtained on day 63 following the first vaccine or placebo injection. TCRdb's copy holds only in-frame clones and misses some; the assay was immunoSEQ multiplex PCR. The sample lists around 340,000 clones, about 89% occurring once. After removal of 5 bases from V and 1 base from J, the junction contained 5 bases not matched to a gene. Germline-derived CDR1 and CDR2 are SGHRS and YFSETQ. The CDR3 is 15 residues long. Study-wide results and limits: Total T cell responses may have been underestimated by the TCR breadth and depth analyses. It was vaccine recipients, not placebo recipients, who had the higher spike-specific TCR breadth.

This TCR was recovered from a person aged 18-60 years who received the Ad26.COV2.S COVID-19 vaccine or a placebo. Specimen: peripheral blood, collected in a trial of Ad26.COV2.S vaccine versus placebo. V gene TRBV5-1 combines with J gene TRBJ2-1; 8 bases are shared with TRBD1. In nucleotides, the CDR3 is TGCGCCAGCAGGTCCGGGACAGGTTCCTACAATGAGCAGTTCTTC. Its translation is CASRSGTGSYNEQFF.